A selection of T cell receptor beta chains follows, all from one sample in a study of T cells in Graves' hyperthyroidism and ophthalmopathy. TCRdb ran MiXCR on the multiplex PCR reads and lists one entry per CDR3 protein. This sample has 250,000 to 350,000 distinct CDR3 sequences; roughly 17% occur once, and the top ten carry roughly a third. The sample was blood. The receptors come from a man aged 30 to 45 with Graves' hyperthyroidism. The CDR3 runs from the conserved cysteine through the conserved F or W. The D gene is left open where the match is weak. A row's size may be missing; if present it is once, few, many or a size class.

v_call: TRBV10-3
j_call: TRBJ2-1
d_call: .
clone_size: .
cdr3_nt: TGTGCCATCAGTTCTGGTGCAGCCCGGAATGAGCAGTTCTTC
cdr3_aa: CAISSGAARNEQFF

v_call: TRBV11-2
j_call: TRBJ2-5
d_call: .
clone_size: many
cdr3_nt: TGTGCCAGCAGCTTAAACAGGGGAGGGAGCCAAGAGACCCAGTACTTC
cdr3_aa: CASSLNRGGSQETQYF

v_call: TRBV20-1
j_call: TRBJ2-2
d_call: .
clone_size: few
cdr3_nt: TGCAGTGCCACAAGGGCCCAGGGCCCGGGGGAGCTGTTTTTT
cdr3_aa: CSATRAQGPGELFF

v_call: TRBV3-1
j_call: TRBJ2-3
d_call: .
clone_size: many
cdr3_nt: TGTGCCAGCAGCCAAGAGATTGGGCTTTCGGCAGATACGCAGTATTTT
cdr3_aa: CASSQEIGLSADTQYF

v_call: TRBV20-1
j_call: TRBJ2-1
d_call: .
clone_size: .
cdr3_nt: TGCAGTGCAGCTCGAGGTACCGGGACCACTCTTCAGTTCTTC
cdr3_aa: CSAARGTGTTLQFF

v_call: TRBV3-1
j_call: TRBJ1-6
d_call: .
clone_size: few
cdr3_nt: TGTGCCAGCAGCCTCGGGGGAAGGAGGACACCCCTCCACTTT
cdr3_aa: CASSLGGRRTPLHF

v_call: TRBV12-5
j_call: TRBJ2-1
d_call: TRBD2
clone_size: many
cdr3_nt: TGTGCTAGTGGTTCGGGGCGGGGGGATGAGCAGTTCTTC
cdr3_aa: CASGSGRGDEQFF

v_call: TRBV20-1
j_call: TRBJ2-5
d_call: .
clone_size: few
cdr3_nt: TGCAGTGCTAGGTCGGAGGAGACCCAGTACTTC
cdr3_aa: CSARSEETQYF

v_call: TRBV12-3/TRBV12-4
j_call: TRBJ1-1
d_call: .
clone_size: many
cdr3_nt: TGTGCCAGCAGTTTCCCGAACAGGGTAGAAGCTTTCTTT
cdr3_aa: CASSFPNRVEAFF

v_call: TRBV19
j_call: TRBJ2-7
d_call: .
clone_size: few
cdr3_nt: TGTGCCAGTAGTAATCGGGGACTGGTCGGCGAGCAGTACTTC
cdr3_aa: CASSNRGLVGEQYF

v_call: TRBV10-3
j_call: TRBJ2-5
d_call: .
clone_size: few
cdr3_nt: TGTGCCATCAGCGAGGACAGTGGGCGGAAAGAGACCCAGTACTTC
cdr3_aa: CAISEDSGRKETQYF

v_call: TRBV20-1
j_call: TRBJ2-7
d_call: .
clone_size: .
cdr3_nt: TGCAGTGCCCGAGAGGGGGTCGAGGAGCGGTACTTC
cdr3_aa: CSAREGVEERYF

v_call: TRBV18
j_call: TRBJ1-5
d_call: .
clone_size: few
cdr3_nt: TGTGCCAGCTCACTCGGTACAGGGAGTGCTCAGCCCCAGCATTTT
cdr3_aa: CASSLGTGSAQPQHF

v_call: TRBV5-1
j_call: TRBJ2-2
d_call: .
clone_size: many
cdr3_nt: TGTGCCAGCAGCTTAGGGTCCGGGGAGCTGTTTTTT
cdr3_aa: CASSLGSGELFF

v_call: TRBV25-1
j_call: TRBJ2-1
d_call: TRBD1
clone_size: .
cdr3_nt: TGTGCCAGCCAGGACAGGGCTCACAATGAGCAGTTCTTC
cdr3_aa: CASQDRAHNEQFF

v_call: TRBV28
j_call: TRBJ2-5
d_call: .
clone_size: many
cdr3_nt: TGTGCCAGCAGTTCGGAATTAGCGCCAGAGACCCAGTACTTC
cdr3_aa: CASSSELAPETQYF

v_call: TRBV30
j_call: TRBJ1-1
d_call: .
clone_size: many
cdr3_nt: TGTGCCTGGAGTGTACAAGGGTGGACTGAAGCTTTCTTT
cdr3_aa: CAWSVQGWTEAFF

v_call: TRBV11-2
j_call: TRBJ2-1
d_call: .
clone_size: many
cdr3_nt: TGTGCCAGCAGCTTAGATCCGGGGATTGATTACAATGAGCAGTTCTTC
cdr3_aa: CASSLDPGIDYNEQFF

v_call: TRBV7-9
j_call: TRBJ2-7
d_call: .
clone_size: .
cdr3_nt: TGTGCCAGCAGCTTAAGTAGCAGGGAGTCGGACGAGCAGTACTTC
cdr3_aa: CASSLSSRESDEQYF

v_call: TRBV24-1
j_call: TRBJ1-5
d_call: .
clone_size: many
cdr3_nt: TGTGCCACCAGTGAAGACGGGACGGAAAATCAGCCCCAGCATTTT
cdr3_aa: CATSEDGTENQPQHF

v_call: TRBV28
j_call: TRBJ2-1
d_call: .
clone_size: many
cdr3_nt: TGTGCCAGCAGTGAAGGGACCACTAAAGAGCAGTTCTTC
cdr3_aa: CASSEGTTKEQFF

v_call: TRBV13
j_call: TRBJ2-7
d_call: TRBD2
clone_size: .
cdr3_nt: TGTGCCAGCACCCTGACTACTAGCGGGAGCTCCTACGAGCAGTACTTC
cdr3_aa: CASTLTTSGSSYEQYF

v_call: TRBV5-5
j_call: TRBJ2-1
d_call: .
clone_size: .
cdr3_nt: TGTGCCTGCAGGGGTTTATCCTACAATGAGCAGTTCTTC
cdr3_aa: CACRGLSYNEQFF

v_call: TRBV11-2
j_call: TRBJ2-5
d_call: .
clone_size: many
cdr3_nt: TGTGCCAGCAGCTTAGATTTTATTCGTTGGGAACAAGAGACCCAGTACTTC
cdr3_aa: CASSLDFIRWEQETQYF

v_call: TRBV7-2
j_call: TRBJ2-3
d_call: TRBD1
clone_size: many
cdr3_nt: TGTGCCAGCAGCTTAGAACAGGGGGCTACAGATACGCAGTATTTT
cdr3_aa: CASSLEQGATDTQYF

v_call: TRBV10-2
j_call: TRBJ1-1
d_call: .
clone_size: few
cdr3_nt: TGCGCCAGCGGGGAGGTGAACACTGAAGCTTTCTTT
cdr3_aa: CASGEVNTEAFF

v_call: TRBV11-2
j_call: TRBJ2-7
d_call: .
clone_size: many
cdr3_nt: TGTGCCAGCAGCTTAGGTGGGCATAAAGGTGGCGAGCAGTACTTC
cdr3_aa: CASSLGGHKGGEQYF

v_call: TRBV6-1
j_call: TRBJ2-7
d_call: TRBD2
clone_size: many
cdr3_nt: TGTGCCAGCAATACCGAAATTGGACTAGAAGGCGAGCAGTACTTC
cdr3_aa: CASNTEIGLEGEQYF

v_call: TRBV30
j_call: TRBJ1-2
d_call: TRBD1
clone_size: many
cdr3_nt: TGTGCCTGGAGTGCCGGGACAGATCTCTATGGCTACACCTTC
cdr3_aa: CAWSAGTDLYGYTF

v_call: TRBV20-1
j_call: TRBJ1-5
d_call: TRBD1
clone_size: few
cdr3_nt: TGCAGTGCCTCCAGGTTAGGGACAGAGAGCAATCAGCCCCAGCATTTT
cdr3_aa: CSASRLGTESNQPQHF

v_call: TRBV20-1
j_call: TRBJ2-2
d_call: .
clone_size: few
cdr3_nt: TGCAGTGCTTTTCATAACGGGGAGCTGTTTTTT
cdr3_aa: CSAFHNGELFF

v_call: TRBV19
j_call: TRBJ1-1
d_call: .
clone_size: .
cdr3_nt: TGTGCCAGTAGTATATCTCTGAGTGGGAACACTGAAGCTTTCTTT
cdr3_aa: CASSISLSGNTEAFF

v_call: TRBV27
j_call: TRBJ2-2
d_call: .
clone_size: .
cdr3_nt: TGTGCCAGCAGTGCCAAAGGGGGTTTCGGCGGGGAGCTGTTTTTT
cdr3_aa: CASSAKGGFGGELFF

v_call: TRBV15
j_call: TRBJ1-1
d_call: .
clone_size: many
cdr3_nt: TGTGCCACCAGCAGACCGACGGGGGGGGGCACTGAAGCTTTCTTT
cdr3_aa: CATSRPTGGGTEAFF

v_call: TRBV4-2
j_call: TRBJ1-1
d_call: TRBD1
clone_size: few
cdr3_nt: TGTGCCAGCAGCCCCAGGGGGACACAAAACACTGAAGCTTTCTTT
cdr3_aa: CASSPRGTQNTEAFF

v_call: TRBV18
j_call: TRBJ2-5
d_call: .
clone_size: few
cdr3_nt: TGTGCCAGCTCACCACGAAGCCAACCAGAGACCCAGTACTTC
cdr3_aa: CASSPRSQPETQYF

v_call: TRBV3-1
j_call: TRBJ2-3
d_call: .
clone_size: many
cdr3_nt: TGTGCCAGCAGCCCCATAGGCACAGATACGCAGTATTTT
cdr3_aa: CASSPIGTDTQYF

v_call: TRBV7-9
j_call: TRBJ1-2
d_call: .
clone_size: .
cdr3_nt: TGTGCCACTCCCCGCGGCTATGGCTACACCTTC
cdr3_aa: CATPRGYGYTF

v_call: TRBV20-1
j_call: TRBJ2-1
d_call: TRBD2
clone_size: .
cdr3_nt: TGCAGTGCTGGAAGCGGGAGGGCCTACAATGAGCAGTTCTTC
cdr3_aa: CSAGSGRAYNEQFF

v_call: TRBV2
j_call: TRBJ2-1
d_call: TRBD2
clone_size: many
cdr3_nt: TGTGCCGAACTAGCGGAGAGCTCCTACAATGAGCAGTTCTTC
cdr3_aa: CAELAESSYNEQFF

v_call: TRBV20-1
j_call: TRBJ1-2
d_call: .
clone_size: few
cdr3_nt: TGCAGTGCTAGAGATTTCAGGGCCGGTGGCTACACCTTC
cdr3_aa: CSARDFRAGGYTF

v_call: TRBV2
j_call: TRBJ2-6
d_call: TRBD1
clone_size: .
cdr3_nt: TGTGCCAGCAGTTTCCTCACAGGGGGCGCAACTGGGGCCAACGTCCTGACTTTC
cdr3_aa: CASSFLTGGATGANVLTF

v_call: TRBV7-9
j_call: TRBJ2-1
d_call: .
clone_size: few
cdr3_nt: TGTGCCAGCAGCGTAGCGGCAAACTACAATGAGCAGTTCTTC
cdr3_aa: CASSVAANYNEQFF

v_call: TRBV9
j_call: TRBJ1-4
d_call: .
clone_size: .
cdr3_nt: TGTGCCAGCAGCGTAGAGGGCAGCCACGATGAAAAACTGTTTTTT
cdr3_aa: CASSVEGSHDEKLFF

v_call: TRBV19
j_call: TRBJ2-1
d_call: TRBD1
clone_size: many
cdr3_nt: TGTGCCAGTAGGAAATGGACAGGGTACGATGAGCAGTTCTTC
cdr3_aa: CASRKWTGYDEQFF

v_call: TRBV7-9
j_call: TRBJ1-2
d_call: TRBD1
clone_size: .
cdr3_nt: TGTGCCACCGACTCCGTTACGGGACAGGGGGGTTTAAGCTATGGCTACACCTTC
cdr3_aa: CATDSVTGQGGLSYGYTF

v_call: TRBV7-3
j_call: TRBJ2-7
d_call: .
clone_size: many
cdr3_nt: TGTGCCAGCAGCGAAAACGGGGGTGAGCAGTACTTC
cdr3_aa: CASSENGGEQYF

v_call: TRBV20-1
j_call: TRBJ2-3
d_call: .
clone_size: few
cdr3_nt: TGCAGTGCTCCAAAGCGGAGCACAGATACGCAGTATTTT
cdr3_aa: CSAPKRSTDTQYF

v_call: TRBV19
j_call: TRBJ2-3
d_call: .
clone_size: .
cdr3_nt: TGTGCCAGTAGTGAAGAGTCAGATACGCAGTATTTT
cdr3_aa: CASSEESDTQYF

v_call: TRBV2
j_call: TRBJ2-1
d_call: .
clone_size: many
cdr3_nt: TGTGCCAGCAGTGATTCGCGAGGGACTTCCTACAATGAGCAGTTCTTC
cdr3_aa: CASSDSRGTSYNEQFF

v_call: TRBV6-6
j_call: TRBJ2-3
d_call: .
clone_size: few
cdr3_nt: TGTGCCAGCAGTTACTTAGTAAGGGATACGCAGTATTTT
cdr3_aa: CASSYLVRDTQYF